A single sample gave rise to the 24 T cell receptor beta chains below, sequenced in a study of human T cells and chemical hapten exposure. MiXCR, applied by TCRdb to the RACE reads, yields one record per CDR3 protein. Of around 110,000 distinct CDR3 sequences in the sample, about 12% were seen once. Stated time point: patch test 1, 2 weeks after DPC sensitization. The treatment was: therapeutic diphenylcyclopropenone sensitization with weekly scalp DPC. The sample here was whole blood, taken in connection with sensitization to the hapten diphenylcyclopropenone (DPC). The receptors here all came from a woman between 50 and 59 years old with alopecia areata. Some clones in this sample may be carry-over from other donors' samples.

The CDR3 spells CASSSGYSYNEQFF. For the CDR3, the DNA is TGTGCCAGCAGCTCGGGGTACTCGTACAATGAGCAGTTCTTC. J is TRBJ2-1 and V is TRBV11-2; perhaps TRBD2 as D (5 bases). V was shortened by 4 bases and J by 4 bases, with 11 bases between the two germline ends. The CDR3 covers 14 residues. Germline V CDR1 and CDR2: SGHAT, FQNNGV.

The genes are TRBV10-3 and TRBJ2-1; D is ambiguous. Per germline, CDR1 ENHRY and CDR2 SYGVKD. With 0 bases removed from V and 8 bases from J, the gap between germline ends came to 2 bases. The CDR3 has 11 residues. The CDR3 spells CAISESDEQFF. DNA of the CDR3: TGTGCCATCAGTGAGTCAGATGAGCAGTTCTTC.

For the CDR3, the DNA is TGTGCCATCAGTGCCCCCGGTACAGGGCGAAATGAGCAGTTCTTC. Translation gives CAISAPGTGRNEQFF. The V and J genes are TRBV10-3 and TRBJ2-1; D possibly corresponds to TRBD1 (6 bases). The V gene's germline CDR1 is ENHRY and CDR2 SYGVKD. Trimming removed 4 bases from V and 7 bases from J, with 17 bases in between. The CDR3 is 15 residues long.

The CDR3 DNA follows: TGTGCCAGCAGCGCAGGGGGTGAAAAACTGTTTTTT. Amino acid sequence: CASSAGGEKLFF. J is TRBJ1-4 and V is TRBV28, with 7 bases fitting TRBD1. Germline V gene lookup returns CDR1 MDHEN and CDR2 SYDVKM. Trimming removed 6 bases from V and 7 bases from J; junction bases left unmatched: 2. This CDR3 has 12 residues.

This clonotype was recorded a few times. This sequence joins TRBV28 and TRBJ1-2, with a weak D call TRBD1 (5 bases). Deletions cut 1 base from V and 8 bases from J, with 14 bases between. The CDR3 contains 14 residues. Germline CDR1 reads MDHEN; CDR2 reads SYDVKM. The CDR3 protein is CASSLSSNSGGYTF. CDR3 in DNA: TGTGCCAGCAGTTTATCTTCGAACTCAGGGGGCTACACCTTC.

CDR3 DNA: TGTGCCAGCAGTTACTCCGGGACCCAACCCTACGAGCAGTACTTC. This gives the protein CASSYSGTQPYEQYF. The chain links TRBV6-5 to TRBJ2-7, with D perhaps assigned TRBD1 or TRBD2 (5 bases each). This CDR3 has 15 residues. The germline CDR1 and CDR2 sequences are MNHEY and SVGAGI. The ends were cut back, 0 bases at V and 2 bases at J, with 11 bases in the middle.

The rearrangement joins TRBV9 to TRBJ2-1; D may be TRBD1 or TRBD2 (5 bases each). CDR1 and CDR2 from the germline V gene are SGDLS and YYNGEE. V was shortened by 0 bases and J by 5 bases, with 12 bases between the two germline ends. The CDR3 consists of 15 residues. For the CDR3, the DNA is TGTGCCAGCAGCGTAGGGGGGAGCCCCCACAATGAGCAGTTCTTC. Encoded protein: CASSVGGSPHNEQFF.

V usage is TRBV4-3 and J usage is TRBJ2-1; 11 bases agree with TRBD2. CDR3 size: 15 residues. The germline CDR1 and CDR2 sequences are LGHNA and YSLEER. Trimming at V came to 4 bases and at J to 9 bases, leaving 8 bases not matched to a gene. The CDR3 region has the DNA TGCGCCAGCAGCCGGAATAGCGGGGGGGCGGTTGAGCAGTTCTTC. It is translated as CASSRNSGGAVEQFF.

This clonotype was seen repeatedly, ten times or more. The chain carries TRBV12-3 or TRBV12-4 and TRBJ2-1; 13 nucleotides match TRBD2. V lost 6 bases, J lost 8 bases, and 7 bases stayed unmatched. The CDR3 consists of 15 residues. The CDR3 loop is CASRFGLAGADEQFF. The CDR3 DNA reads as TGTGCCAGCAGGTTCGGACTAGCGGGAGCTGATGAGCAGTTCTTC.

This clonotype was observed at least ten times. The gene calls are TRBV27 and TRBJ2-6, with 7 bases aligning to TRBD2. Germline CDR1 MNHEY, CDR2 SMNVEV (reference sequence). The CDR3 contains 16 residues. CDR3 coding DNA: TGTCCGGGGAGGGGTGAAGATCTGCGTGAGGCCAACGTCCTGACTTTC. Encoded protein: CPGRGEDLREANVLTF.

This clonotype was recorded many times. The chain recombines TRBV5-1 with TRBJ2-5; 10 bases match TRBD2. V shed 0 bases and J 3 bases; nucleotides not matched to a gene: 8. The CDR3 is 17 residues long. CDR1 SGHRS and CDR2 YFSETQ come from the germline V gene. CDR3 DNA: TGCGCCAGCAGCTTGGTACCGGGACTAGCGATTGAAGAGACCCAGTACTTC. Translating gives CASSLVPGLAIEETQYF.

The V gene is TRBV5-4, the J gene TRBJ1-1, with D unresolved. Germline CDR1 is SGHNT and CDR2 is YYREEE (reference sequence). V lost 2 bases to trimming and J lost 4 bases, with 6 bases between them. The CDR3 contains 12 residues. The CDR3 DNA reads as TGTGCCAGCAGCTTCGGAGTCACTGAAGCTTTCTTT. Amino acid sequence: CASSFGVTEAFF.

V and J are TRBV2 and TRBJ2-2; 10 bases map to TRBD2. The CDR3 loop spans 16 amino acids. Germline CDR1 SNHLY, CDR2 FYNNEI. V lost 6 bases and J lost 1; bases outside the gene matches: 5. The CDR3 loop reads CASRKGLARNTGELFF. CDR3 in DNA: TGTGCCAGCAGGAAGGGACTAGCGCGGAACACCGGGGAGCTGTTTTTT.

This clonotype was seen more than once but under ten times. The CDR3 sequence is CASMGGGSYNEQFF. CDR3 sequence (DNA): TGTGCCAGCATGGGCGGGGGCTCCTACAATGAGCAGTTCTTC. V and J are TRBV2 and TRBJ2-1, with 7 nucleotides matching TRBD2. There are 14 residues in the CDR3. The germline V gene encodes CDR1 SNHLY and CDR2 FYNNEI. V lost 7 bases and J lost 0; bases outside the gene matches: 3.

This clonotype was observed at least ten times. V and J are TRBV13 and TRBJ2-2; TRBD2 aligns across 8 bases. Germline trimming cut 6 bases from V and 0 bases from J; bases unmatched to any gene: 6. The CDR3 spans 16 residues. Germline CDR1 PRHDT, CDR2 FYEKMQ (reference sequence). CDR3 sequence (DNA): TGTGCCAGCAGACATAGCGGGGATGCGAACACCGGGGAGCTGTTTTTT. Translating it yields CASRHSGDANTGELFF.

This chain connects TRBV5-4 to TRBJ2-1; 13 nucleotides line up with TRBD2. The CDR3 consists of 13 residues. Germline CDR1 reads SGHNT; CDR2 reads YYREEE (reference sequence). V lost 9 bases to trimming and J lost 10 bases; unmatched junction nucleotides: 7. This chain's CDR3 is CAIPTSGRQEQFF. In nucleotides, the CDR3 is TGTGCCATCCCGACTAGCGGGAGGCAAGAGCAGTTCTTC.

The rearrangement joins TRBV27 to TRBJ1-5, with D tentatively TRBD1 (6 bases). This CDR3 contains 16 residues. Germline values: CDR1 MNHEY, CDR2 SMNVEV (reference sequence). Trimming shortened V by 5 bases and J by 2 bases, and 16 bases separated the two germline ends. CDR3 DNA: TGTGCCAGCAGTGCCCGGACAGTTTACGGCAATCAGCCCCAGCATTTT. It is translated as CASSARTVYGNQPQHF.

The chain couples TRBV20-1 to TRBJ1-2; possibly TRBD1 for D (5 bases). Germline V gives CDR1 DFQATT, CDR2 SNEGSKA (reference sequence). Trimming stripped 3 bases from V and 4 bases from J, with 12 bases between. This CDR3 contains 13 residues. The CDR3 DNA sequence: TGCAGTGCTAGTCGGCAGGGAGTCTATGGCTACACCTTC. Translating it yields CSASRQGVYGYTF.

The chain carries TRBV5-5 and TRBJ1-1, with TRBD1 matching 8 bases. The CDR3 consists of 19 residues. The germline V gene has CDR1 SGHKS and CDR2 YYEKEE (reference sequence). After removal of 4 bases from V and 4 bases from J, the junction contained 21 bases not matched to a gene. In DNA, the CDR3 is TGTGCCAGCAGCCAATCACCTCAGGGGGCAGGGACGGAGGTCACTGAAGCTTTCTTT. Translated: CASSQSPQGAGTEVTEAFF.

Here the CDR3 reads CASSLTNDYRPGLHPDSYTF. CDR3 nucleotides: TGTGCCAGCAGTTTAACGAACGACTACAGGCCCGGGCTCCATCCCGATAGCTACACCTTC. This chain connects TRBV28 to TRBJ1-2; TRBD1 is a possible D gene (5 bases). The CDR3 extends over 20 amino acids. Germline CDR1 reads MDHEN; CDR2 reads SYDVKM. The V end lost 2 bases, the J end lost 9 bases, and 34 bases lay between the germline ends.

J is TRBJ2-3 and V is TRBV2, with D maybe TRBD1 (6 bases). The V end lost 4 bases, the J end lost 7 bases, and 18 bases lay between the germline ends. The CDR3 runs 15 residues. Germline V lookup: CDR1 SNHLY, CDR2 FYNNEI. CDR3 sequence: CASSGGVLGANTQYF. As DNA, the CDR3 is TGTGCCAGCAGTGGAGGGGTGTTGGGGGCGAATACGCAGTATTTT.

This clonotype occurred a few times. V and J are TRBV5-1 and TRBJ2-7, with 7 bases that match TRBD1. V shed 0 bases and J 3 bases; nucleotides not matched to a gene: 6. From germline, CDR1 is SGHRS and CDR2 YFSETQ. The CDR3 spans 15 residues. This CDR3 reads CASSLAGTALYEQYF. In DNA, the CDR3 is TGCGCCAGCAGCTTGGCCGGGACAGCCCTCTACGAGCAGTACTTC.

The CDR3 is CASNLLGAGELFF. CDR3 bases: TGTGCCAGCAACCTTCTAGGGGCCGGGGAGCTGTTTTTT. The V call is TRBV7-9, the J call TRBJ2-2; D may be TRBD1 (5 bases). The CDR3 extends over 13 amino acids. Germline V lookup: CDR1 SEHNR, CDR2 FQNEAQ (reference sequence). Trimming stripped 7 bases from V and 6 bases from J, with 12 bases between.

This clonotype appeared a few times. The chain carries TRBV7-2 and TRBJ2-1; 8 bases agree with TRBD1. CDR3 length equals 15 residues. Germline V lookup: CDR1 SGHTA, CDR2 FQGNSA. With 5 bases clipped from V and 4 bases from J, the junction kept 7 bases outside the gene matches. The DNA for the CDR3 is TGTGCCAGCAGCCCCTCGACAGGGGTATACAATGAGCAGTTCTTC. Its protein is CASSPSTGVYNEQFF.